This TCR beta chain was identified during a study of vaccination and CD4 T cells after COVID-19. Whole-study context: Post-vaccine sampling followed dose two by a median roughly 76 days (range 14 to 241).

Per germline, CDR1 LGHNT and CDR2 FRNRAP. V was shortened by 2 bases and J by 5 bases, with 15 bases between the two germline ends. The CDR3 runs 15 residues. Details on this clonotype: The antigen is unknown.

The Oncomine TCR Beta short-read assay generated sequence data from the DNA of cultured CD4+ T cells. TCRdb reprocessed the PCR reads with MiXCR, giving one entry per CDR3 protein. The table lists about 15,000 distinct CDR3 sequences, 30% of them singletons. Regarding treatment: 10-day PBMC culture with coronavirus spike peptide pools or control peptides (ViraFEST assay). This receptor was obtained from a human donor with COVID-19. The sample comprised cultured CD4+ T cells from blood. V gene TRBV12-5 combines with J gene TRBJ2-5, with D possibly TRBD2 on 6 matching bases. In DNA form, the CDR3 reads TGTGCTAGTGGTTTGTTGGGGGGTAGGGAGGAGACCCAGTACTTC. Translation: CASGLLGGREETQYF.